Reported below is one TCR beta chain. Its antigen is unknown. This sample was taken from a study of cytomegalovirus exposure and HLA in healthy donors. The PCR ran on 60 Vbeta and 13 Jbeta primers. Original data processing: Roughly 80 million unique TCR beta chains, 9 million to 12 million shared, were counted in a later analysis. Here immunoSEQ multiplex PCR was the method, and the copy in TCRdb shows in-frame clones only, minus some. The DNA was the basis for D and trimming; V, J and clone size are from that table. The sample includes 90,000 to 150,000 clones, about four fifths seen only once; the top ten take 2% to 2.5%. Points from the study as a whole: Productive status was seen about 87% or about 30% of the time for most TCR beta V segments in an earlier analysis. There were over 150 TCR beta chains listed as cytomegalovirus-associated. Highly shared sequence variants in one cluster were likely a sequencing artifact.

The source is a woman in her 40s in good health and CMV-seronegative. Input material: PBMCs.

CDR3: CASRAAGADQPQHF. CDR3 DNA sequence: TGTGCCAGCCGAGCCGCAGGGGCGGATCAGCCCCAGCATTTT. V usage is TRBV6-6 and J usage is TRBJ1-5; D perhaps matches TRBD1 (6 bases). The V end was cut by 8 bases, the J end by 5 bases, with 16 bases between. Germline V lookup: CDR1 MNHNY, CDR2 SVGAGI (reference sequence). This CDR3 contains 14 residues.